This TCR beta chain was sequenced for a study of TIL therapy for anti-PD-1-resistant metastatic lung cancer. Time point in this sample: pre-treatment sample, taken before nivolumab and TIL therapy. Enrollment ran from 2017 to early 2020. The CDR3 has 14 residues. Germline V gene data show CDR1 as SNHLY and CDR2 as FYNNEI. The V gene lost 8 bases and the J gene lost 3 bases, with 16 bases spanning the gap. In regard to this clone: The antigen is unknown.

Points from the study as a whole: Patients were highly selected, enriched for treatment-naive, never-smoker and oncogene-addicted cases.

This was the immunoSEQ v3 assay. Survey-level samples got approximately 1.8 million read pairs; deep-level samples got roughly 4.5-6 million. Clones were read by immunoSEQ multiplex PCR, and TCRdb kept only the in-frame ones, dropping some. The sample holds 35,000 to 55,000 clones, about 80% seen once. The sequence was collected from a man between 65 and 85 years old with non-small cell lung cancer. The chain is built from TRBV2 and TRBJ2-5; possible D gene TRBD1, 6 bases. The sequenced sample was blood, obtained at baseline. In DNA form, the CDR3 reads TGTGCCAGCCGTGGCCTGGGGGCGAAAGAGACCCAGTACTTC. Its translation is CASRGLGAKETQYF.